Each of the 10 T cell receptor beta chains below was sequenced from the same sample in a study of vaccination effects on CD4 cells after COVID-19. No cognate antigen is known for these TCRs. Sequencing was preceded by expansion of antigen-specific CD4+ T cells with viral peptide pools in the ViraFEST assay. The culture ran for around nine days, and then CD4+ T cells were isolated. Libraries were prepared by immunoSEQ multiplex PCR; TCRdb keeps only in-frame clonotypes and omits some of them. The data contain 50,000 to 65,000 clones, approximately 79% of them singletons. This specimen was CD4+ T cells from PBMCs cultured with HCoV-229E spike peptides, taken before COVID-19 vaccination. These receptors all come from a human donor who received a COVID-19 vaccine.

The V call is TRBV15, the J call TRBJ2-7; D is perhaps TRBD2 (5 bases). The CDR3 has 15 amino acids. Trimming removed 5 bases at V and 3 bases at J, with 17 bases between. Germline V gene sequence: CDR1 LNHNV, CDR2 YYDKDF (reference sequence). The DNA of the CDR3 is TGTGCCACCAGCGACGCATTCAGGAGGCACTACGAGCAGTACGTC. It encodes CATSDAFRRHYEQYV.

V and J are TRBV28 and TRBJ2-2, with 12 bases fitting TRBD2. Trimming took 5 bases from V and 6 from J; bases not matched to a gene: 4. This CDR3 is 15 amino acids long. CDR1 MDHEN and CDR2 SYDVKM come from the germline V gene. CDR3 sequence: CASSRLAGVAGELFF. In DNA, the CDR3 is TGTGCCAGCAGTAGACTAGCGGGGGTGGCCGGGGAGCTGTTTTTT.

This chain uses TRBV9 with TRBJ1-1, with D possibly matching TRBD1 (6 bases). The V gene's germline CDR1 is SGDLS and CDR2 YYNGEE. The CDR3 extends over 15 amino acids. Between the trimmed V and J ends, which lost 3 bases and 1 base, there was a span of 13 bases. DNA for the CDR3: TGTGCCAGCAGCGCAGAAGACAGGCAGAACACTGAAGCTTTCTTT. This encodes CASSAEDRQNTEAFF. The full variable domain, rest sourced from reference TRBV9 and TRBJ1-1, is DSGVTQTPKHLITATGQRVTLRCSPRSGDLSVYWYQQSLDQGLQFLIQYYNGEERAKGNILERFSAQQFPDLHSELNLSSLELGDSALYFCASSAEDRQNTEAFFGQGTRLTVV.

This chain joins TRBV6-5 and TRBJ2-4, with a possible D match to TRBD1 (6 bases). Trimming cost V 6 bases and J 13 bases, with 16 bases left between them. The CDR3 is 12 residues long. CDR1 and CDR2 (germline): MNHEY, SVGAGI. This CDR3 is CASRTVGGVQYF. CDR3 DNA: TGTGCCAGCAGGACCGTTGGGGGCGTCCAGTACTTC.

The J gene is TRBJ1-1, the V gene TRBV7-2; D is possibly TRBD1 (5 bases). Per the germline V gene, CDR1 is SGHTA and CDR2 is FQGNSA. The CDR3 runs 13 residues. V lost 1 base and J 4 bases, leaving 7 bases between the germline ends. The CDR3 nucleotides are TGTGCCAGCAGCTTAGGGACAACCACTGAAGCTTTCTTT. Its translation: CASSLGTTTEAFF. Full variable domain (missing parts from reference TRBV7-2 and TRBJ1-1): GAGVSQSPSNKVTEKGKDVELRCDPISGHTALYWYRQSLGQGLEFLIYFQGNSAPDKSGLPSDRFSAERTGGSVSTLTIQRTQQEDSAVYLCASSLGTTTEAFFGQGTRLTVV.

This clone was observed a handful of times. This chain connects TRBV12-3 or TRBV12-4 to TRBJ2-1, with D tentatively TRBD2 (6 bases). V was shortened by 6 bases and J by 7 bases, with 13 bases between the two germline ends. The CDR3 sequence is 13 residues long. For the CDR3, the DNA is TGTGCCAGCAGCCGTGGACGGGGGAATGAGCAGTTCTTC. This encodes CASSRGRGNEQFF.

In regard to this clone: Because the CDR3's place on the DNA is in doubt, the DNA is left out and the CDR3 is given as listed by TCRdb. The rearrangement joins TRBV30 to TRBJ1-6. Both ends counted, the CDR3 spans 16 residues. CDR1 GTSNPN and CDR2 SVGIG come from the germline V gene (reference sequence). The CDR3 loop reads CAWSVFGAGGNSPLHF.

The CDR3 bases are TGCGCCAGCAGTCCTGGGCTGCTAGGCAGCACAGATACGCAGTATTTT. Encoded protein: CASSPGLLGSTDTQYF. The chain combines TRBV5-1 with TRBJ2-3; no reliable D call. V was shortened by 5 bases and J by 0 bases, with 16 bases between the two germline ends. Per the germline V gene, CDR1 is SGHRS and CDR2 is YFSETQ. The CDR3 is 16 residues long.

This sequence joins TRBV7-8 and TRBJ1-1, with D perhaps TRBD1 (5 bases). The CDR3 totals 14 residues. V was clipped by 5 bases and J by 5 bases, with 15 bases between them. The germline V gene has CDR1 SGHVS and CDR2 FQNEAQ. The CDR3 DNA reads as TGTGCCAGCAGCAACTTTGGGGGTTTTACTGAAGCTTTCTTT. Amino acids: CASSNFGGFTEAFF.

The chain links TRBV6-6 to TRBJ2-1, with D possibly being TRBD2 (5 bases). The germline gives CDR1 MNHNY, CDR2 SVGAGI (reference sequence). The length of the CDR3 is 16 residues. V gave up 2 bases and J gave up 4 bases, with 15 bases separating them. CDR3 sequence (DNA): TGTGCCAGCAGTTACGGTTCCGGTCGGGGTTACAATGAGCAGTTCTTC. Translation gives CASSYGSGRGYNEQFF.